One sample yielded the 15 T cell receptor beta chains listed below, sequenced in a study of blood T cell repertoires in COVID-19 (dated by TCRdb to the early 2020s). Library method: the immunoSEQ multiplex PCR assay. TCRdb mirrors the immuneACCESS table, restricted to in-frame sequences. Some clones are absent from its copies; in checked studies, under half trace to an unresolved V gene, and the reason for the others is unknown. The sample yields about 62,000 clones; roughly 70% were counted once. Jointly, the top ten make up approximately 50% of the sample. The sequencing input was PBMCs or T cells enriched from blood (not recorded which). The receptors here all came from a woman aged 60-75 years who had been exposed to COVID-19.

This clone came up many times. The V and J genes are TRBV29-1 and TRBJ1-5; D is possibly TRBD1 (5 bases). Germline V gene sequence: CDR1 SQVTM, CDR2 ANQGSEA. The V end lost 5 bases, the J end lost 8 bases, and 25 bases lay between the germline ends. The CDR3 runs 16 residues. For the CDR3, the DNA is TGCAGCGTTAACATGGGGCACGGGGAGGGGAATGAGCCCCAGCATTTT. Protein product: CSVNMGHGEGNEPQHF.

The V call is TRBV5-1, the J call TRBJ1-4; unclear D gene. Germline V gene sequence: CDR1 SGHRS, CDR2 YFSETQ. This CDR3 spans 14 amino acids. V was clipped by 0 bases and J by 7 bases, with 10 bases between them. The DNA of the CDR3 is TGCGCCAGCAGCTTGGACGAGGCGGGTGAAAAACTGTTTTTT. As protein: CASSLDEAGEKLFF.

Many counts were recorded for this clone. The chain has TRBV2 and TRBJ1-1, with D possibly TRBD1 on 5 matching bases. V shed 5 bases and J shed 2 bases, with 9 bases lying between them. The CDR3 extends over 13 amino acids. Germline loops: CDR1 SNHLY, CDR2 FYNNEI. CDR3 nucleotide sequence: TGTGCCAGCAGTCCAGGGCCAAACACTGAAGCTTTCTTT. Protein sequence: CASSPGPNTEAFF.

The gene calls are TRBV27 and TRBJ2-6, with D hard to call. The CDR3 consists of 14 residues. The germline V gene encodes CDR1 MNHEY and CDR2 SMNVEV (reference sequence). V lost 5 bases to trimming and J lost 1 base, with 6 bases between them. The CDR3 here is CASSPQSGANVLTF. The DNA for the CDR3 is TGTGCCAGCAGTCCCCAGTCTGGGGCCAACGTCCTGACTTTC.

In its sample, this clone was seen once. The chain combines TRBV5-1 with TRBJ2-5; the D is unclear. V lost 1 base to trimming and J lost 5 bases, with 9 bases between them. CDR1 is SGHRS, CDR2 YFSETQ, per germline. This CDR3 comprises 13 residues. CDR3 amino acids: CASSLYGSETQYF. The CDR3 DNA reads as TGCGCCAGCAGCTTGTACGGTTCGGAGACCCAGTACTTC.

This chain joins TRBV5-4 and TRBJ1-2; possibly TRBD1 for D (5 bases). Germline assignment: CDR1 SGHNT and CDR2 YYREEE (reference sequence). The CDR3 sequence is 15 residues long. V shed 6 bases and J shed 1 base, with 16 bases lying between them. The CDR3 protein is CASTPQGPLNYGYTF. Here the CDR3 DNA reads TGTGCCAGCACCCCCCAGGGTCCCCTTAACTATGGCTACACCTTC.

The chain employs TRBV28 and TRBJ1-3; D not resolved. Trimming cost V 8 bases and J 4 bases, with 15 bases left between them. The V gene's germline CDR1 is MDHEN and CDR2 SYDVKM. The CDR3 runs 14 residues. The CDR3 bases are TGTGCCAGCCAGCGGTTGACTCGAGGAAACACCATATATTTT. It translates to CASQRLTRGNTIYF. The entire variable domain, with the rest obtained from reference TRBV28 and TRBJ1-3, is as follows: DVKVTQSSRYLVKRTGEKVFLECVQDMDHENMFWYRQDPGLGLRLIYFSYDVKMKEKGDIPEGYSVSREKKERFSLILESASTNQTSMYLCASQRLTRGNTIYFGEGSWLTVV.

V and J are TRBV4-3 and TRBJ1-2, with D perhaps TRBD1 (5 bases). The V gene lost 4 bases and the J gene lost 8 bases, with 17 bases spanning the gap. CDR1 is LGHNA and CDR2 is YSLEER in the germline V gene. The CDR3 spans 14 residues. The CDR3 sequence is CASSLQGGLQGYTF. DNA for the CDR3: TGCGCCAGCAGCCTCCAGGGAGGTCTTCAAGGCTACACCTTC.

This clone was recorded a few times. This chain uses TRBV18 with TRBJ2-7; TRBD2 aligns across 11 bases. The CDR3 extends over 18 amino acids. Per the germline V gene, CDR1 is KGHSH and CDR2 is LQKENI. Trimming removed 6 bases from V and 6 bases from J; junction bases left unmatched: 19. The CDR3 sequence: CASSPLMIAGGARGEQYF. DNA of the CDR3: TGTGCCAGCTCCCCCCTAATGATAGCGGGAGGGGCGAGGGGCGAGCAGTACTTC.

The chain links TRBV5-8 to TRBJ2-7, with D unclear. The V end was cut by 3 bases, the J end by 1 base, with 11 bases between. Germline values: CDR1 SGHTS, CDR2 YDEGEE. The CDR3 is made up of 14 amino acids. CDR3 in DNA: TGTGCCAGCAGCTACGACGACAAATCCTACGAGCAGTACTTC. Translated, it gives CASSYDDKSYEQYF. The complete variable domain, with remaining parts taken from reference TRBV5-8 and TRBJ2-7, reads EAGVTQSPTHLIKTRGQQATLRCSPISGHTSVYWYQQALGLGLQFLLWYDEGEERNRGNFPPRFSGRQFPNYSSELNVNALELEDSALYLCASSYDDKSYEQYFGPGTRLTVT.

J is TRBJ1-2 and V is TRBV24-1, with TRBD1 identical over 10 bases. The CDR3 covers 16 residues. Germline V lookup: CDR1 KGHDR, CDR2 SFDVKD. With V trimmed by 1 base and J by 8 bases, 9 bases remained unmatched. The CDR3 bases are TGTGCCACCAGTGATTTCTCCGGGACAGGGGAAGGGGGCTACACCTTC. This gives the protein CATSDFSGTGEGGYTF.

V and J are TRBV27 and TRBJ1-5; TRBD1 matches 11 bases. CDR3 length: 15 residues. Looked up from germline, CDR1 is MNHEY and CDR2 is SMNVEV (reference sequence). V lost 2 bases, J lost 6 bases, and 3 bases stayed unmatched. The CDR3 region has the DNA TGTGCCAGCAGTTTAGGGACAGGGGGGGGTCAGCCCCAGCATTTT. It yields the protein CASSLGTGGGQPQHF.

By share, this clone counts as large. This chain uses TRBV27 with TRBJ1-6, with a possible D match to TRBD1 (5 bases). This CDR3 is 14 amino acids long. Trimming shortened V by 6 bases and J by 7 bases, and 13 bases separated the two germline ends. CDR1 and CDR2 (germline): MNHEY, SMNVEV (reference sequence). Written as DNA, the CDR3 is TGTGCCAGCAGACCCGACAGTACCAATTCACCCCTCCACTTT. Encoded protein: CASRPDSTNSPLHF.

The chain carries TRBV9 and TRBJ2-1, with D possibly matching TRBD2 (6 bases). This CDR3 is 14 amino acids long. With 1 base removed from V and 3 bases from J, the gap between germline ends came to 8 bases. Germline values: CDR1 SGDLS, CDR2 YYNGEE. CDR3 sequence reads: CASSVLAHYNEQFF. The CDR3 DNA reads TGTGCCAGCAGCGTACTAGCGCACTACAATGAGCAGTTCTTC.

This sequence joins TRBV28 and TRBJ1-1; no clear D gene. The V gene lost 2 bases and the J gene lost 5 bases, with 9 bases spanning the gap. This CDR3 region has 13 residues. The germline gives CDR1 MDHEN, CDR2 SYDVKM. CDR3 region: CASSLTGGTEAFF. The CDR3 DNA reads as TGTGCCAGCAGTTTAACGGGTGGAACTGAAGCTTTCTTT.